Sequencing of this TCR beta chain was carried out in a study of Graves' ophthalmopathy and Graves' hyperthyroidism. Study-wide results and caveats: Blood shared most expanded thyroid clonotypes above 0.001 frequency.

RNA served as the template for amplifying TCR beta CDR3 regions. Scientists carried out first-round RT-PCR using HTBI primers and then a second-round multiplex PCR. TCRdb called the multiplex PCR reads again in MiXCR, with one record for every CDR3 protein. Among over a million distinct CDR3 sequences, about 36% were seen once, and the ten largest hold over 8.5%. Patients in the hyperthyroidism group, adults aged 18 to 65, were newly diagnosed, under 2 months' duration. Uncontrolled infections, other autoimmune diseases, pregnancy or lactation barred patients from enrollment. This clonotype was found many times. The antigen is undetermined. V lost 11 bases and J lost 10; bases outside the gene matches: 6. This CDR3 comprises 12 residues. Germline CDR1 is ENHRY and CDR2 is SYGVKD.

The receptor was isolated from an adult man with Graves' hyperthyroidism. Sequenced: peripheral blood or thyroid tissue (not recorded which). The gene calls are TRBV10-3 and TRBJ1-6; 9 nucleotides match TRBD1. For the CDR3, the DNA is TGTGCCTCACAGGGGGCAGACTCACCCCTCCACTTT. Translated: CASQGADSPLHF.